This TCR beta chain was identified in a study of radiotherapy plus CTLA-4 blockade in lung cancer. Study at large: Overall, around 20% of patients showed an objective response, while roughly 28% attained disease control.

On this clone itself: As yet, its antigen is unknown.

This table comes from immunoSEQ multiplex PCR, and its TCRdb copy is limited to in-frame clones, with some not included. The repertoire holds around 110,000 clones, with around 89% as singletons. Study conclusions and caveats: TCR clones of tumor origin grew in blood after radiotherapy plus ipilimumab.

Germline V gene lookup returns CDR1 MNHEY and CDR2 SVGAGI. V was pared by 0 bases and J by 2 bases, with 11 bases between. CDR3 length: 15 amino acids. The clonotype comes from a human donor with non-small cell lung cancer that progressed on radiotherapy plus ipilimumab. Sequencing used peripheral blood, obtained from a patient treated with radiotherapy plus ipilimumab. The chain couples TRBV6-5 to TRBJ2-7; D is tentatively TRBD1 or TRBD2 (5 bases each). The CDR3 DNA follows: TGTGCCAGCAGTTACTCCAGGGACCAACCCTACGAGCAGTACTTC. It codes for CASSYSRDQPYEQYF.